Following are 25 T cell receptor beta chains from one sample sequenced in a study of T cell changes during pregnancy in multiple sclerosis. Sequencing was performed with immunoSEQ multiplex PCR; in TCRdb, only in-frame clones are kept and a portion is missing. The sample contains about 38,000 clones, more than 85% of which appear only once. The specimen comprised CD8+ T cells from peripheral blood mononuclear cells, sampled after pregnancy. The receptors come from a female donor with multiple sclerosis, enrolled in a pregnancy study.

V and J are TRBV9 and TRBJ2-1; D is undetermined. Trimming took off 5 bases at V and 2 bases at J, with 14 bases between the two ends. Germline V gene sequence: CDR1 SGDLS, CDR2 YYNGEE. CDR3 size: 15 residues. The CDR3 reads CASSVFADTYNEQFF. The CDR3 DNA reads TGTGCCAGCAGTGTATTTGCGGATACCTACAATGAGCAGTTCTTC.

The chain has TRBV4-1 and TRBJ2-1, with 10 nucleotides matching TRBD2. CDR1 and CDR2 (germline): MGHRA, YSYEKL. This CDR3 has 15 residues. V lost 5 bases, J lost 7 bases, and 8 bases stayed unmatched. The CDR3 DNA reads as TGCGCCAGCAGCGACTCTAGCGGGAGTCAGAATGAGCAGTTCTTC. Residues: CASSDSSGSQNEQFF.

The CDR3 protein is CASSFPGQGTSGANVLTF. The DNA for the CDR3 is TGTGCCAGCAGCTTCCCGGGACAGGGTACCTCTGGGGCCAACGTCCTGACTTTC. The chain joins TRBV7-3 to TRBJ2-6; 9 bases line up with TRBD1. V was pared by 3 bases and J by 0 bases, with 6 bases of the junction left unmatched. This CDR3 has 18 amino acids. Germline values: CDR1 SGHTA, CDR2 FQGTGA.

The chain recombines TRBV7-8 with TRBJ2-7, with 7 bases aligning to TRBD2. Germline CDR1 SGHVS, CDR2 FQNEAQ. The CDR3 loop spans 14 amino acids. V trimming: 5 bases; J trimming: 2 bases; junction bases outside the gene matches: 6. This chain's CDR3 is CASSPLAGAYEQYF. As DNA, the CDR3 is TGTGCCAGCAGCCCTCTGGCGGGAGCCTACGAGCAGTACTTC.

The V and J genes are TRBV19 and TRBJ1-2; 9 bases fit TRBD1. CDR3 length equals 14 residues. Trimming took 6 bases from V and 4 from J; bases not matched to a gene: 6. Germline loops: CDR1 LNHDA, CDR2 SQIVND (reference sequence). The DNA of the CDR3 is TGTGCCAGTAGAACAGGGGGCCAGGGCTATGGCTACACCTTC. As protein: CASRTGGQGYGYTF.

This chain joins TRBV7-2 and TRBJ1-5; TRBD1 matches at 7 bases. This CDR3 region has 16 residues. The trim removed 5 bases at V and 4 bases at J, leaving 11 bases unmatched. From germline, CDR1 is SGHTA and CDR2 FQGNSA. The DNA of the CDR3 is TGTGCCAGCAGCCCCTGGGGGGACAGAGCTAATCAGCCCCAGCATTTT. This codes for CASSPWGDRANQPQHF.

This rearrangement joins TRBV5-1 to TRBJ1-1; unclear D gene. V gave up 5 bases and J gave up 1 base, with 12 bases separating them. The CDR3 extends over 14 amino acids. CDR1 is SGHRS, CDR2 YFSETQ, per germline. CDR3 sequence: CASSESGGNTEAFF. Written as DNA, the CDR3 is TGCGCCAGCAGTGAGTCAGGAGGGAACACTGAAGCTTTCTTT. Complete variable domain (other parts from reference TRBV5-1 and TRBJ1-1): KAGVTQTPRYLIKTRGQQVTLSCSPISGHRSVSWYQQTPGQGLQFLFEYFSETQRNKGNFPGRFSGRQFSNSRSEMNVSTLELGDSALYLCASSESGGNTEAFFGQGTRLTVV.

The chain has TRBV7-9 and TRBJ1-5; maybe TRBD1 (6 bases). The germline V and J ends were trimmed by 3 bases and 11 bases, with 17 bases remaining between them. Looked up from germline, CDR1 is SEHNR and CDR2 is FQNEAQ (reference sequence). The CDR3 runs 14 residues. The CDR3 region has the DNA TGTGCCAGCAGCTTGGGTACAGGGCCGAGGACCCAGCATTTT. Translated: CASSLGTGPRTQHF.

V gene TRBV5-1 combines with J gene TRBJ1-1; TRBD1 agrees at 7 bases. Germline trimming cut 0 bases from V and 6 bases from J; bases unmatched to any gene: 11. This CDR3 contains 16 residues. The germline V gene encodes CDR1 SGHRS and CDR2 YFSETQ. CDR3 nucleotide sequence: TGCGCCAGCAGCTTGGGTATTGGGACAGTGAGCTCTGAAGCTTTCTTT. This codes for CASSLGIGTVSSEAFF.

V gene TRBV7-9 combines with J gene TRBJ1-2; D is uncertain. The CDR3 loop spans 12 amino acids. V dropped 9 bases and J dropped 2 bases, with 10 bases sitting between them. CDR1 SEHNR and CDR2 FQNEAQ come from the germline V gene (reference sequence). CDR3 sequence: CASVTGNYGYTF. CDR3 DNA: TGTGCCAGTGTGACGGGGAACTATGGCTACACCTTC.

The CDR3 DNA reads TGTGCCAGCAGTCTGACAAGAGCAACTAATGAAAAACTGTTTTTT. It specifies CASSLTRATNEKLFF. The chain is built from TRBV25-1 and TRBJ1-4; D gene ambiguous. V was clipped by 5 bases and J by 0 bases, with 10 bases between them. Germline V lookup: CDR1 MGHDK, CDR2 SYGVNS. The CDR3 is 15 amino acids.

V and J are TRBV9 and TRBJ2-1; maybe TRBD1 (6 bases). Germline lookup yields CDR1 SGDLS and CDR2 YYNGEE. The CDR3 is 15 residues long. V was pared by 0 bases and J by 8 bases, with 15 bases between. CDR3 residues: CASSVGSGVRDEQFF. The CDR3 DNA follows: TGTGCCAGCAGCGTAGGGTCAGGGGTGAGGGATGAGCAGTTCTTC.

The chain combines TRBV28 with TRBJ2-1; tentatively, D is TRBD1 (6 bases). V was cut by 1 base and J by 3 bases, with 13 bases left in between. Germline V gene sequence: CDR1 MDHEN, CDR2 SYDVKM. The CDR3 length is 16 residues. The CDR3 nucleotides are TGTGCCAGCAGTTTATTTGGGGGCCCCGGCTACAATGAGCAGTTCTTC. It encodes CASSLFGGPGYNEQFF.

The chain employs TRBV30 and TRBJ2-1; 9 bases are a match to TRBD2. The CDR3 has 16 amino acids. Germline CDR1 GTSNPN, CDR2 SVGIG (reference sequence). J gave up 3 bases and V 1 base, and 7 bases lay outside the gene matches. In nucleotides, the CDR3 is TGTGCCTGGAGTGACCCTAGCGGGACGTACTACAATGAGCAGTTCTTC. Translation: CAWSDPSGTYYNEQFF. Variable domain in full (rest from reference TRBV30 and TRBJ2-1): SQTIHQWPATLVQPVGSPLSLECTVEGTSNPNLYWYRQAAGRGLQLLFYSVGIGQISSEVPQNLSASRPQDRQFILSSKKLLLSDSGFYLCAWSDPSGTYYNEQFFGPGTRLTVL.

The rearrangement joins TRBV13 to TRBJ2-1; D may be TRBD2 (5 bases). The CDR3 contains 15 residues. CDR1 is PRHDT, CDR2 FYEKMQ, per germline (reference sequence). Trimming removed 1 base at V and 2 bases at J, with 9 bases between. For the CDR3, the DNA is TGTGCCAGCAGCTTAGAGGGAGTCGCCTACAATGAGCAGTTCTTC. Protein sequence: CASSLEGVAYNEQFF.

This rearrangement joins TRBV15 to TRBJ2-7, with D possibly TRBD1 on 6 matching bases. Trimming took 1 base from V and 2 from J, leaving 15 bases between them. CDR3 size: 16 residues. Germline V CDR1 and CDR2: LNHNV, YYDKDF (reference sequence). The CDR3 protein is CATSRGTGNPAYEQYF. The CDR3 DNA is TGTGCCACCAGCAGAGGAACAGGGAATCCGGCCTACGAGCAGTACTTC.

The chain links TRBV27 to TRBJ1-5, with D possibly matching TRBD1 (5 bases). From germline, CDR1 is MNHEY and CDR2 SMNVEV (reference sequence). The CDR3 spans 14 residues. V was shortened by 4 bases and J by 2 bases, with 9 bases between the two germline ends. This chain's CDR3 is CASSWQGGNQPQHF. For the CDR3, the DNA is TGTGCCAGCAGTTGGCAGGGCGGCAATCAGCCCCAGCATTTT.

The chain carries TRBV9 and TRBJ1-1, with D perhaps TRBD1 (6 bases). Trimming took 3 bases from V and 0 from J, leaving 15 bases between them. Germline assignment: CDR1 SGDLS and CDR2 YYNGEE. The CDR3 extends over 16 amino acids. The CDR3 nucleotides read TGTGCCAGCAGCGCCCATGGGGGGGGCCTGAACACTGAAGCTTTCTTT. Translation gives CASSAHGGGLNTEAFF.

The chain carries TRBV9 and TRBJ2-5; TRBD2 might be the D (6 bases). CDR1 is SGDLS, CDR2 YYNGEE, per germline. CDR3 size: 14 residues. Trimming stripped 4 bases from V and 0 bases from J, with 10 bases between. CDR3 protein: CASSSGTDQETQYF. In DNA form, the CDR3 reads TGTGCCAGCAGCTCCGGGACTGACCAAGAGACCCAGTACTTC. Looking up the rest from reference TRBV9 and TRBJ2-5 gives the full variable domain: DSGVTQTPKHLITATGQRVTLRCSPRSGDLSVYWYQQSLDQGLQFLIQYYNGEERAKGNILERFSAQQFPDLHSELNLSSLELGDSALYFCASSSGTDQETQYFGPGTRLLVL.

A single count supports this clone. The chain is built from TRBV5-1 and TRBJ1-3, with D unclear. V lost 0 bases, J lost 4 bases, and 11 bases lay in between. The CDR3 sequence is 15 residues long. CDR1 and CDR2 (germline): SGHRS, YFSETQ. The DNA of the CDR3 is TGCGCCAGCAGCTTGGAAGGCGGGTCCGGAAACACCATATATTTT. Protein product: CASSLEGGSGNTIYF.

The V gene is TRBV6-1, the J gene TRBJ2-7; 7 bases fit TRBD2. From germline, CDR1 is MNHNS and CDR2 SASEGT. After removal of 7 bases from V and 3 bases from J, the junction contained 0 bases not matched to a gene. The CDR3 extends over 11 amino acids. CDR3 nucleotide sequence: TGTGCCAGCACGGGGGGCTACGAGCAGTACTTC. It specifies CASTGGYEQYF.

The CDR3 is CACTGTPRRNEQFF. DNA for the CDR3: TGTGCCTGTACCGGGACTCCGAGGCGCAATGAGCAGTTCTTC. The V call is TRBV30, the J call TRBJ2-1, with D possibly TRBD2 on 6 matching bases. The ends were cut back, 6 bases at V and 6 bases at J, with 18 bases in the middle. CDR3 length: 14 residues. Germline V gene lookup returns CDR1 GTSNPN and CDR2 SVGIG (reference sequence).

This clone was observed a few times. The chain carries TRBV5-1 and TRBJ2-5; D is perhaps TRBD2 (5 bases). Germline V lookup: CDR1 SGHRS, CDR2 YFSETQ. This CDR3 spans 15 amino acids. The V and J ends lost 0 bases and 5 bases respectively, with 14 bases between them. The CDR3, as DNA: TGCGCCAGCAGCTTGGCTGATCGGGATGTCGAGACCCAGTACTTC. This encodes CASSLADRDVETQYF.

This clone was seen only once. V usage is TRBV7-8 and J usage is TRBJ1-4; 8 nucleotides agree with TRBD1. Losses at the gene ends were 5 bases for V and 8 bases for J; bases not matched to a gene: 10. Per the germline V gene, CDR1 is SGHVS and CDR2 is FQNEAQ. CDR3 size: 15 residues. This CDR3 reads CASSPQGARGEKLFF. The CDR3 DNA is TGTGCCAGCAGCCCCCAGGGGGCAAGGGGAGAAAAACTGTTTTTT. Variable domain in full (rest from reference TRBV7-8 and TRBJ1-4): GAGVSQSPRYKVAKRGQDVALRCDPISGHVSLFWYQQALGQGPEFLTYFQNEAQLDKSGLPSDRFFAERPEGSVSTLKIQRTQQEDSAVYLCASSPQGARGEKLFFGSGTQLSVL.

The chain employs TRBV9 and TRBJ1-1; 8 nucleotides agree with TRBD1. Per germline, CDR1 SGDLS and CDR2 YYNGEE. V lost 0 bases to trimming and J lost 6 bases; unmatched junction nucleotides: 4. CDR3 length equals 14 residues. CDR3 in DNA: TGTGCCAGCAGCGTAGGTGGGACAGGATCTGAAGCTTTCTTT. Residues: CASSVGGTGSEAFF.